These 20 T cell receptor beta chains originate from one sample sequenced in a study of tumor T cells in aggressive B-cell lymphoma. Only in-frame clones appear in the TCRdb table, and some are missing; sequencing was by immunoSEQ multiplex PCR. The data contain approximately 1,600 clones, approximately 80% of them singletons. Specimen: tumor tissue. These receptors were obtained from an adult with diffuse large B cell lymphoma.

The table lists this clone with a count of one. The gene calls are TRBV6-5 and TRBJ2-2; D ambiguous. From germline, CDR1 is MNHEY and CDR2 SVGAGI. Trimming removed 4 bases from V and 1 base from J, with 4 bases in between. This CDR3 is 13 amino acids long. The CDR3 DNA is TGTGCCAGCAGTTTCAGGAACACCGGGGAGCTGTTTTTT. Protein product: CASSFRNTGELFF.

This clone was counted between two and nine times. The rearrangement links TRBV7-6 to TRBJ2-1, with D uncertain. The V gene's germline CDR1 is SGHVS and CDR2 FNYEAQ. This CDR3 contains 14 residues. V was pared by 1 base and J by 7 bases, with 11 bases between. The CDR3 reads CASSLGSTANEQFF. The CDR3 DNA follows: TGTGCCAGCAGCTTAGGATCAACCGCGAATGAGCAGTTCTTC.

The chain joins TRBV7-2 to TRBJ1-2, with 8 bases that match TRBD1. The V segment lost 1 base and the J segment 7 bases; nucleotides outside the gene matches: 2. Germline values: CDR1 SGHTA, CDR2 FQGNSA. CDR3 length equals 13 residues. CDR3 in amino acids: CASSLGQGAGYTF. CDR3 coding DNA: TGTGCCAGCAGCTTAGGGCAGGGGGCTGGCTACACCTTC.

The chain couples TRBV4-3 to TRBJ2-3, with TRBD2 matching over 8 bases. V dropped 1 base and J dropped 2; count of bases not matched to a gene: 8. The CDR3 loop spans 17 amino acids. The germline V gene has CDR1 LGHNA and CDR2 YSLEER. DNA of the CDR3: TGCGCCAGCAGCCAAGCTTTGGGCGGGAGGCCCACAGATACGCAGTATTTT. This gives the protein CASSQALGGRPTDTQYF.

This chain links TRBV29-1 with TRBJ2-7, with TRBD2 matching 13 bases. With V trimmed by 4 bases and J by 4 bases, 1 base remained unmatched. The length of the CDR3 is 13 residues. The germline V gene encodes CDR1 SQVTM and CDR2 ANQGSEA. For the CDR3, the DNA is TGCAGCGTTGGGACTAGCGGGAGTTACGAGCAGTACTTC. This translates into CSVGTSGSYEQYF.

Comment on this clone: Relative to the germline gene, one junction end is altered; a read error may explain this. The rearrangement uses TRBV9 and TRBJ2-2; TRBD2 is a possible D gene (5 bases). Germline V lookup: CDR1 SGDLS, CDR2 YYNGEE. The CDR3 loop spans 13 amino acids. CDR3 in amino acids: CASGESNTGELFF. For the CDR3, the DNA is TGTGCCAGTGGAGAGAGTAACACCGGGGAACTGTTTTTT.

The chain links TRBV29-1 to TRBJ2-3; the match to TRBD2 covers 8 bases. Germline V CDR1 and CDR2: SQVTM, ANQGSEA. The J segment lost 3 bases and the V segment lost 4 bases, leaving 18 bases of the junction unmatched. The CDR3 has 18 residues. The CDR3 nucleotides are TGCAGCGTTGGTGGGGCCAGGGCGGGACTAGGGGGTACAGATACGCAGTATTTT. Translating gives CSVGGARAGLGGTDTQYF.

The chain links TRBV4-3 to TRBJ1-3; no clear D. The V gene lost 3 bases and the J gene lost 2 bases, with 8 bases spanning the gap. Germline V CDR1 and CDR2: LGHNA, YSLEER. The CDR3 contains 14 residues. The CDR3 here is CASSHARAGNTIYF. DNA for the CDR3: TGCGCCAGCAGCCACGCGAGGGCTGGAAACACCATATATTTT.

The chain recombines TRBV10-2 with TRBJ2-7; 7 nucleotides align to TRBD2. Looked up from germline, CDR1 is WSHSY and CDR2 is SAAADI. The trim removed 3 bases at V and 7 bases at J, leaving 12 bases unmatched. The CDR3 has 15 residues. The CDR3 DNA reads TGCGCCAGCAGTGATGGTCGCGGGAGCGAATGGGAGCAGTACTTC. It encodes CASSDGRGSEWEQYF.

The chain carries TRBV5-1 and TRBJ2-4, with TRBD1 as a possible D gene (5 bases). V lost 0 bases to trimming and J lost 6 bases, with 7 bases between them. This CDR3 spans 13 amino acids. The germline CDR1 and CDR2 sequences are SGHRS and YFSETQ. The CDR3 loop is CASSLGQRNIQYF. The CDR3 region has the DNA TGCGCCAGCAGCTTGGGACAGAGAAACATTCAGTACTTC.

This chain uses TRBV30 with TRBJ2-5; D may be TRBD1 (6 bases). Germline values: CDR1 GTSNPN, CDR2 SVGIG (reference sequence). The CDR3 has 11 amino acids. Deletions cut 3 bases from V and 4 bases from J, with 6 bases between. CDR3 bases: TGTGCCTGGAGAGGGGGAGAGACCCAGTACTTC. Translating gives CAWRGGETQYF.

This clone was seen only once. Other DNA variants within this sample encode the same CDR3. This chain connects TRBV11-2 to TRBJ2-3; 8 bases line up with TRBD1. Germline CDR1 and CDR2: SGHAT and FQNNGV. This CDR3 spans 16 amino acids. After removal of 3 bases from V and 0 bases from J, the junction contained 5 bases not matched to a gene. The CDR3 DNA reads as TGTGCCAGCAGCTTCACAGGGGGTGGGAGCACAGATACGCAGTATTTT. This codes for CASSFTGGGSTDTQYF.

V and J are TRBV9 and TRBJ1-1, with D tentatively TRBD1 (5 bases). CDR1 and CDR2 from the germline V gene are SGDLS and YYNGEE. The CDR3 is made up of 13 amino acids. Trimming stripped 0 bases from V and 4 bases from J, with 7 bases between. CDR3 protein: CASSVETGTEAFF. The CDR3 region has the DNA TGTGCCAGCAGCGTAGAAACAGGCACTGAAGCTTTCTTT.

This CDR3 reads CASSVEGAAGNTIYF. In nucleotides, the CDR3 is TGTGCCAGCAGCGTAGAGGGGGCGGCTGGAAACACCATATATTTT. The rearrangement links TRBV9 to TRBJ1-3, with 7 nucleotides matching TRBD1. Looked up from germline, CDR1 is SGDLS and CDR2 is YYNGEE. Trimming cost V 0 bases and J 2 bases; bases outside gene matches: 2. This CDR3 comprises 15 residues.

The rearrangement uses TRBV30 and TRBJ2-3, with D perhaps TRBD2 (6 bases). The CDR3 spans 15 residues. Trimming took off 0 bases at V and 0 bases at J, with 10 bases between the two ends. CDR1 and CDR2 (germline): GTSNPN, SVGIG (reference sequence). CDR3 DNA sequence: TGTGCCTGGAGTGTATGGCGGGGTAGCACAGATACGCAGTATTTT. Encoded protein: CAWSVWRGSTDTQYF.

V usage is TRBV29-1 and J usage is TRBJ2-3, with TRBD2 matching 11 bases. With V trimmed by 4 bases and J by 7 bases, 7 bases remained unmatched. CDR1 SQVTM and CDR2 ANQGSEA come from the germline V gene. This CDR3 spans 14 amino acids. CDR3 in amino acids: CSVVYSGRANTQYF. The CDR3 bases are TGCAGCGTTGTTTATAGCGGGAGGGCCAATACGCAGTATTTT.

The chain uses TRBV7-2 and TRBJ1-2; 12 bases match TRBD1. The CDR3 spans 17 residues. Germline V gene data show CDR1 as SGHTA and CDR2 as FQGNSA. V lost 2 bases, J lost 7 bases, and 11 bases stayed unmatched. CDR3 coding DNA: TGTGCCAGCAGCTTAAGGGGGACAGGGGGCGCTGGGTCTGGCTACACCTTC. Its protein is CASSLRGTGGAGSGYTF.

The V call is TRBV5-4, the J call TRBJ1-2; D gene unclear. The CDR3 has 15 amino acids. Trimming pared 6 bases from V and 5 bases from J, leaving 20 bases between. Germline CDR1 reads SGHNT; CDR2 reads YYREEE (reference sequence). The CDR3 DNA follows: TGTGCCAGCACCAACAGTGGGCAGCGGTTTTATGGCTACACCTTC. Translation gives CASTNSGQRFYGYTF.

The rearrangement joins TRBV9 to TRBJ2-1, with D possibly matching TRBD2 (5 bases). V dropped 2 bases and J dropped 10 bases, with 7 bases sitting between them. This CDR3 is 11 amino acids long. The germline CDR1 and CDR2 sequences are SGDLS and YYNGEE. The CDR3 loop reads CASSVSGEQFF. CDR3 coding DNA: TGTGCCAGCAGCGTTTCGGGAGAGCAGTTCTTC.

CDR3 bases: TGTGCCAGCAGTTTAAATAACGGTTTCGAGCAGTACTTC. It codes for CASSLNNGFEQYF. The genes are TRBV27 and TRBJ2-7; D uncertain. Germline V gives CDR1 MNHEY, CDR2 SMNVEV (reference sequence). The V end lost 2 bases, the J end lost 6 bases, and 11 bases lay between the germline ends. This CDR3 contains 13 residues.